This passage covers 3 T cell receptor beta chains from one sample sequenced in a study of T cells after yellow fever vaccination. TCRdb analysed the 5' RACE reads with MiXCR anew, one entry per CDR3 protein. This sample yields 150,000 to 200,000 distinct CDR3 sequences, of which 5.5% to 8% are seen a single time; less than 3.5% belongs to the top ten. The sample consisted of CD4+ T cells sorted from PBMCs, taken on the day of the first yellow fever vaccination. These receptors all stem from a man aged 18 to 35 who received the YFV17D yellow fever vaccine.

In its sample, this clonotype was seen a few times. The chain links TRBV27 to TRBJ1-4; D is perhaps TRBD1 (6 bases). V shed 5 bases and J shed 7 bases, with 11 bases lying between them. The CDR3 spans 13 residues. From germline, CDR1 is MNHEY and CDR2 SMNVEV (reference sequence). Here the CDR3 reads CASSPGEAEKLFF. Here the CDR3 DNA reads TGTGCCAGCAGTCCAGGGGAGGCTGAAAAACTGTTTTTT.

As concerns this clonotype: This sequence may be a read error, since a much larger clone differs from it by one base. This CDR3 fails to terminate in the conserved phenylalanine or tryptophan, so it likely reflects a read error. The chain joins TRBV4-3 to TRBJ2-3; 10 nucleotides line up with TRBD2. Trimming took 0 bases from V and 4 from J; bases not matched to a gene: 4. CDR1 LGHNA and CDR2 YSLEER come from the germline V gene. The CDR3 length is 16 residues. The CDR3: CASSQDLAGGADTQYL. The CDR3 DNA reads TGCGCCAGCAGCCAAGATTTAGCGGGGGGCGCAGATACGCAGTATCTT.

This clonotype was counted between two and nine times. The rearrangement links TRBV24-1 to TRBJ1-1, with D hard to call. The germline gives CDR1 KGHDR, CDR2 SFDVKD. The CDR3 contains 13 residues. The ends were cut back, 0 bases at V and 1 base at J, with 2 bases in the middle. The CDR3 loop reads CATSDLENTEAFF. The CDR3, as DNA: TGTGCCACCAGTGATTTGGAGAACACTGAAGCTTTCTTT.